One and the same sample provided the 4 T cell receptor beta chains below, sequenced in a study of blood T cell repertoires in COVID-19. Produced via immunoSEQ multiplex PCR; TCRdb's table is partial and in-frame only. The sample yields about 370,000 clones, roughly nine tenths seen once. Sequencing was performed on PBMCs or T cells enriched from blood (not recorded which). All receptors come from a man between 18 and 35 years old who had recovered from COVID-19.

The chain carries TRBV3-1 (or the pseudogene TRBV3-2) and TRBJ2-3, with D perhaps TRBD1 (5 bases). The CDR3 is 14 amino acids. CDR1 and CDR2 from the germline V gene are LGHDT and YNNKEL (reference sequence). V was pared by 6 bases and J by 2 bases, with 12 bases between. The CDR3: CASRLTAYTDTQYF. CDR3 nucleotides: TGTGCCAGCAGATTGACAGCCTACACAGATACGCAGTATTTT.

This chain connects TRBV9 to TRBJ1-6, with TRBD1 matching over 8 bases. Germline V lookup: CDR1 SGDLS, CDR2 YYNGEE. The CDR3 is 17 amino acids. V lost 4 bases and J lost 6; bases outside the gene matches: 12. This chain's CDR3 is CASSLLPGGRSNSPLHF. The CDR3 DNA sequence: TGTGCCAGCAGCCTTCTCCCAGGGGGCAGGAGTAATTCACCCCTCCACTTT.

On this clone: Different DNA sequences within this sample yield the same CDR3. The chain joins TRBV14 to TRBJ2-2; D perhaps matches TRBD1 (6 bases). The CDR3 runs 16 residues. Germline lookup yields CDR1 SGHDN and CDR2 FVKESK. Trimming took 0 bases from V and 1 from J, leaving 9 bases between them. For the CDR3, the DNA is TGTGCCAGCAGCCAAGATTGGGGGCGGAACACCGGGGAGCTGTTTTTT. Encoded protein: CASSQDWGRNTGELFF.

This chain connects TRBV18 to TRBJ2-2, with 7 bases that match TRBD1. Germline V CDR1 and CDR2: KGHSH, LQKENI. V was clipped by 2 bases and J by 5 bases; unmatched bases: 5. The CDR3 is made up of 15 amino acids. The CDR3 nucleotides are TGTGCCAGCTCACCAGCACAGGGGCGTACCGGGGAGCTGTTTTTT. This translates into CASSPAQGRTGELFF.